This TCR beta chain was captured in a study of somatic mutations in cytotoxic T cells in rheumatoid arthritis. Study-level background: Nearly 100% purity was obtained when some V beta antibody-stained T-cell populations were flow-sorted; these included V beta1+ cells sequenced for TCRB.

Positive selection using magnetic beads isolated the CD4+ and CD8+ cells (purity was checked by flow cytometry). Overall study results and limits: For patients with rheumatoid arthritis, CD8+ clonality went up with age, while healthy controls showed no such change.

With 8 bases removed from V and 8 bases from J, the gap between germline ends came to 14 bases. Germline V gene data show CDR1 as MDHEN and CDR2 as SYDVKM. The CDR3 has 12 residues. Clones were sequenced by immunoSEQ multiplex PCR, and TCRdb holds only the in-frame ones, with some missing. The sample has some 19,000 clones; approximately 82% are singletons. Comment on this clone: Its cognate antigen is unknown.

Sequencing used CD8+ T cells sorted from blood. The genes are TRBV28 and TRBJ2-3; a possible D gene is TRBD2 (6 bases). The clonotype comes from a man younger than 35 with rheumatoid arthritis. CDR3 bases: TGTGCCAGCCAAAACCTAGCGAGTACGCAGTATTTT. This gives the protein CASQNLASTQYF.